A single sample gave rise to the 25 T cell receptor beta chains below, sequenced in a study of cytomegalovirus exposure and HLA in healthy donors. Both 60 Vbeta primers and 13 Jbeta primers went into the PCR. The table came from immunoSEQ multiplex PCR; TCRdb's copy has only in-frame clones and leaves some out. The table records roughly 130,000 clones, about three quarters of them present only once. The sequenced material came from PBMCs. The origin of the receptors is a woman aged 55 to 70 in good health and CMV-seropositive.

V and J are TRBV5-1 and TRBJ1-4; tentatively, D is TRBD1 (5 bases). V was pared by 0 bases and J by 8 bases, with 17 bases between. The length of the CDR3 is 16 residues. Germline lookup yields CDR1 SGHRS and CDR2 YFSETQ. CDR3 region: CASSLADGGAGEKLFF. The CDR3 DNA sequence: TGCGCCAGCAGCTTGGCCGATGGAGGGGCCGGGGAAAAACTGTTTTTT.

With respect to this clone: An end of the junction does not agree with germline; a read error may underlie this. This chain joins TRBV7-9 and TRBJ1-1, with 11 bases matching TRBD1. This CDR3 spans 17 amino acids. In germline, CDR1 is SEHNR, CDR2 FQNEAQ (reference sequence). The CDR3 DNA reads as TGTTCCAGCAGCTCCCCCGGACAGGGGGCCTTGAACACTGAAGCTTTCTTT. This translates into CSSSSPGQGALNTEAFF.

This sequence joins TRBV10-1 and TRBJ1-1; D ambiguous. The CDR3 is 16 amino acids. CDR1 WNHNN and CDR2 SYGVQD come from the germline V gene (reference sequence). Deletions cut 2 bases from V and 0 bases from J, with 13 bases between. CDR3 sequence (DNA): TGCGCCAGCAGTGAGCATCCAGAAAGATTGAACACTGAAGCTTTCTTT. Translation: CASSEHPERLNTEAFF.

The chain uses TRBV7-2 and TRBJ1-4; TRBD1 matches 10 bases. From germline, CDR1 is SGHTA and CDR2 FQGNSA. The CDR3 runs 15 residues. J gave up 8 bases and V 4 bases, and 7 bases lay outside the gene matches. This CDR3 is CASSSSGTGVEKLFF. In DNA form, the CDR3 reads TGTGCCAGCAGCTCTTCCGGGACAGGGGTAGAAAAACTGTTTTTT.

There are a few counts of this clone. Within the sample, other DNA sequences also encode this same CDR3. The chain couples TRBV29-1 to TRBJ2-5; 9 bases line up with TRBD1. The CDR3 totals 12 residues. The germline V gene has CDR1 SQVTM and CDR2 ANQGSEA. Unmatched junction bases numbered 2, after V lost 4 bases and J lost 5 bases. CDR3 loop: CSVGGQGETQYF. CDR3 DNA: TGCAGCGTTGGGGGACAGGGCGAGACCCAGTACTTC.

This clone has only one observation. The rearrangement links TRBV29-1 to TRBJ1-2; D not resolved. V lost 3 bases and J 3 bases, leaving 8 bases between the germline ends. Per germline, CDR1 SQVTM and CDR2 ANQGSEA. CDR3 length: 12 residues. The DNA for the CDR3 is TGCAGCGTTGAGGTGGAGTACTATGGCTACACCTTC. This translates into CSVEVEYYGYTF.

For this clone: One junction end does not reproduce the germline sequence, and a read error may be involved. The J gene is TRBJ1-1, the V gene TRBV5-6; 7 positions agree with TRBD1. Germline V gene lookup returns CDR1 SGHDT and CDR2 YYEEEE. This CDR3 spans 14 amino acids. The chain's CDR3 is CASSFGTANIEAFF. CDR3 sequence (DNA): TGTGCCAGCAGCTTTGGGACAGCGAACATTGAAGCTTTCTTT.

This clone has only one observation. This chain joins TRBV7-9 and TRBJ2-7; 9 bases match TRBD1. V dropped 2 bases and J dropped 0; count of bases not matched to a gene: 8. Looked up from germline, CDR1 is SEHNR and CDR2 is FQNEAQ (reference sequence). This CDR3 region has 17 residues. As DNA, the CDR3 is TGTGCCAGCAGCTTACCCCACTGGACAGGGGCCTCCTACGAGCAGTACTTC. Translation: CASSLPHWTGASYEQYF.

This rearrangement joins TRBV6-5 to TRBJ1-4; 7 bases align to TRBD1. This CDR3 spans 13 amino acids. With V trimmed by 10 bases and J by 6 bases, 8 bases remained unmatched. The germline gives CDR1 MNHEY, CDR2 SVGAGI. The CDR3 here is CATRAGTDEKLFF. The CDR3 DNA reads as TGTGCCACCCGGGCCGGGACAGATGAAAAACTGTTTTTT.

This chain links TRBV15 with TRBJ1-2; 8 bases map to TRBD1. This CDR3 comprises 15 residues. Germline V CDR1 and CDR2: LNHNV, YYDKDF (reference sequence). The V segment lost 5 bases and the J segment 2 bases; nucleotides outside the gene matches: 7. The CDR3 DNA sequence: TGTGCCACCAGCGGCGACAGGGGCGAAAACTATGGCTACACCTTC. Protein product: CATSGDRGENYGYTF.

J is TRBJ2-2 and V is TRBV27; D not certain. Germline V gene sequence: CDR1 MNHEY, CDR2 SMNVEV (reference sequence). This CDR3 spans 13 amino acids. V lost 2 bases and J lost 4, with 5 bases in between. CDR3 sequence reads: CASSLTGTGELFF. Here the CDR3 DNA reads TGTGCCAGCAGTTTAACGGGCACCGGGGAGCTGTTTTTT.

The chain's CDR3 is CAISPSSYEQYF. The CDR3 DNA is TGTGCCATCAGTCCTAGCTCCTACGAGCAGTACTTC. This chain connects TRBV10-3 to TRBJ2-5; D uncertain. The end of the DNA is better explained by TRBJ2-7, so the J call may be wrong. The germline V gene has CDR1 ENHRY and CDR2 SYGVKD. This CDR3 has 12 amino acids.

This rearrangement joins TRBV5-1 to TRBJ2-3; 9 nucleotides line up with TRBD2. Germline loops: CDR1 SGHRS, CDR2 YFSETQ. This CDR3 is 15 amino acids long. Trimming took 4 bases from V and 4 from J; bases not matched to a gene: 7. The CDR3 is CASSPPAGGSDTQYF. DNA for the CDR3: TGCGCCAGCAGCCCTCCAGCGGGGGGTTCAGATACGCAGTATTTT.

The V gene is TRBV15, the J gene TRBJ1-1; the D is unclear. The germline V and J ends were trimmed by 1 base and 2 bases, with 20 bases remaining between them. The V gene's germline CDR1 is LNHNV and CDR2 YYDKDF (reference sequence). This CDR3 region has 18 residues. The CDR3 coding sequence is TGTGCCACCAGCAGAGGAGGAGGGTGGGGTCAAGTAAACACTGAAGCTTTCTTT. It encodes CATSRGGGWGQVNTEAFF.

The chain couples TRBV5-4 to TRBJ2-3; D is unresolved. Germline V gene sequence: CDR1 SGHNT, CDR2 YYREEE (reference sequence). Between the trimmed V and J ends, which lost 3 bases and 0 bases, there was a span of 14 bases. This CDR3 has 16 residues. The CDR3 DNA reads TGTGCCAGCAGCTCTGGTGGAGCCCCTAGCACAGATACGCAGTATTTT. This encodes CASSSGGAPSTDTQYF.

The V call is TRBV7-6, the J call TRBJ2-1, with D uncertain. The V end lost 0 bases, the J end lost 8 bases, and 5 bases lay between the germline ends. CDR1 and CDR2 from the germline V gene are SGHVS and FNYEAQ. The CDR3 contains 12 residues. CDR3 in amino acids: CASSLARDEQFF. As DNA, the CDR3 is TGTGCCAGCAGCTTAGCACGCGATGAGCAGTTCTTC.

This chain connects TRBV15 to TRBJ1-1; the D gene is possibly TRBD1 (5 bases). V lost 3 bases and J lost 3, with 8 bases in between. CDR1 is LNHNV, CDR2 YYDKDF, per germline (reference sequence). This CDR3 comprises 13 residues. CDR3 DNA: TGTGCCACCAGCAGGGAAGGGGACACTGAAGCTTTCTTT. This translates into CATSREGDTEAFF.

The CDR3 DNA follows: TGTGCCAGCAGCCCATGGACTAGCGGGGGGGCCGGTACCGGGGAGCTGTTTTTT. This gives the protein CASSPWTSGGAGTGELFF. The genes are TRBV7-3 and TRBJ2-2; 15 bases are shared with TRBD2. With 5 bases clipped from V and 5 bases from J, the junction kept 9 bases outside the gene matches. Germline lookup yields CDR1 SGHTA and CDR2 FQGTGA. The CDR3 has 18 amino acids.

The count of this clone is one. V and J are TRBV6-5 and TRBJ2-5, with 8 bases matching TRBD2. Near its end, the DNA agrees better with TRBJ2-7, so the J call may be wrong. The CDR3 is 14 amino acids. Germline-derived CDR1 and CDR2 are MNHEY and SVGAGI. The CDR3: CASSYGRGAYEQYF. CDR3 nucleotides: TGTGCCAGCAGTTACGGGCGGGGGGCCTACGAGCAGTACTTC.

This clone turned up a few times. V and J are TRBV9 and TRBJ2-2, with D tentatively TRBD1 (6 bases). This CDR3 spans 17 amino acids. The germline gives CDR1 SGDLS, CDR2 YYNGEE. Deletions cut 3 bases from V and 3 bases from J, with 18 bases between. CDR3 in DNA: TGTGCCAGCAGCGCCCCTTCAGGGGCGCCGGACACCGGGGAGCTGTTTTTT. Translated, it gives CASSAPSGAPDTGELFF.

The J gene is TRBJ1-5, the V gene TRBV5-5; D gene ambiguous. The CDR3 totals 16 residues. Trimming stripped 0 bases from V and 7 bases from J, with 17 bases between. Germline V lookup: CDR1 SGHKS, CDR2 YYEKEE (reference sequence). CDR3 DNA sequence: TGTGCCAGCAGCTTGGTGGTGGGCGTAGACCGCCAGCCCCAGCATTTT. This encodes CASSLVVGVDRQPQHF.

Note on this clone: The junction does not match germline at one end; this may be a read error. Other DNA variants within this sample encode the same CDR3. This rearrangement joins TRBV2 to TRBJ1-2; D is perhaps TRBD1 (5 bases). CDR3 size: 15 residues. Germline V gives CDR1 SNHLY, CDR2 FYNNEI. The CDR3 sequence is CASGGSTVAMNGYTF. The CDR3 DNA is TGCGCCAGCGGGGGGTCGACAGTCGCTATGAATGGCTACACCTTC.

The rearrangement joins TRBV7-8 to TRBJ1-2; perhaps TRBD1 as D (5 bases). V lost 8 bases, J lost 0 bases, and 13 bases lay in between. The CDR3 consists of 14 residues. Germline V gene lookup returns CDR1 SGHVS and CDR2 FQNEAQ. CDR3 sequence: CASLGGDANYGYTF. CDR3 bases: TGTGCCAGCCTGGGGGGGGATGCTAACTATGGCTACACCTTC.

This chain links TRBV10-3 with TRBJ2-5; D might be TRBD1 (5 bases). This CDR3 has 15 residues. Germline-derived CDR1 and CDR2 are ENHRY and SYGVKD. Trimming stripped 3 bases from V and 1 base from J, with 12 bases between. In DNA, the CDR3 is TGTGCCATCAGTGACCAAGTAGGGGTCCAAGAGACCCAGTACTTC. The encoded protein is CAISDQVGVQETQYF.

The chain employs TRBV15 and TRBJ2-7; D gene uncertain. The CDR3 extends over 14 amino acids. The ends were cut back, 8 bases at V and 0 bases at J, with 14 bases in the middle. The V gene's germline CDR1 is LNHNV and CDR2 YYDKDF (reference sequence). Written as DNA, the CDR3 is TGTGCCACCTCCCTAGACTGGAGCTCCTACGAGCAGTACTTC. It encodes CATSLDWSSYEQYF.